This T cell receptor (beta chain) appears in the sequencing data of a study of shared clonotypes between healthy human individuals (dated by TCRdb to the early 2020s). With respect to the entire study: The cohort included a few men and two women between 18 and 49 years of age. For each donor, CD4 naive and CD4 memory were each run on three plates, CD8 naive on two plates, and CD8 memory on one plate. To estimate repertoire size and how much clonotype sharing occurs between individuals, the study deeply sequenced the blood TCR repertoires of about five healthy adults. To increase sequencing depth and limit assay-specific biases, TCR repertoire library preparation and sequencing were carried out by different laboratories using diverse techniques. Leukapheresis yielded between about 0.85 and 10 billion PBMCs per donor. Results and caveats for the whole study, not just this receptor: Pairwise subsampling indicated that sequencing depth was expected to affect the degree of clonotype sharing among donors. Even with the large sequencing depth, rarefaction of the sorted-subset datasets indicated that sequencing was incomplete. Only blood was sampled, and tissue TCR repertoires likely differ from those in blood. Clonotypes shared by all four sorted-subset donors showed higher generation probabilities than non-shared clonotypes. Across four donors, approximately 5% of naive CD4, approximately 3.6% of naive CD8, roughly 2.3% of memory CD4, and under 0.45% of memory CD8 clonotypes were shared. The genetic and exposure-history diversity represented was limited by the small number of donors. Naive subsets generally had larger estimated clonotype richness than memory subsets did.

Donors were healthy HIV-negative adults with no recently reported acute infections or vaccinations. Every donor was a Caucasian adult residing in Nashville, Tennessee, USA. Magnetic negative selection was used to enrich CD4+ T cells, after which naive cells were positively selected on CD45RA and the negative fraction became the memory subset. Blood was obtained by leukapheresis, after which PBMCs were separated by Ficoll-Histopaque density gradient centrifugation and cryopreserved in liquid nitrogen vapor phase. Analytical flow cytometry was used to check the purity and quantity of every magnetically sorted T cell population. Each sorted fraction had its genomic DNA isolated and then quantified by UV absorbance on a Nanodrop 2000c. Using the deep immunoSEQ assay, TCR CDR3 regions were amplified from genomic DNA by multiplex PCR. Genomic DNA extracted from each cell subset was distributed evenly over all wells of several immunoSEQ 96-well plates, and each plate served as one replicate. For sorted subsets, each replicate PCR was loaded with 200 ng genomic DNA, equivalent to 30,000 or so T cell genomes. Purified libraries were quantified with a Qubit 3.0 fluorometer, sized on a Bioanalyzer 2100, and re-quantified with the KAPA Library Quantification kit. Every immunoSEQ 96-well plate was sequenced on a separate single-read 150-cycle Illumina NextSeq 550 flow cell. On the authors' methods: Because the immunoSEQ output included only junctional sequences and no quality scores, the filtering could not be the same as the filtering used for full-length reads. To assign V/J genes and CDR3, sequences were annotated using PyIR, a Python wrapper for IgBLAST v1.9, with IMGT germline references. Reads were removed for weak V/J assignments (E-value above 1e-6), missing CDR3, stop codons, out-of-frame junctions, or ambiguous translated residues. V3J clonotypes were defined by identical inferred V gene, J gene, and CDR3 amino acid sequence. To compute the percentage overlap between repertoires, the number of shared unique clonotypes was divided by the size of the smaller repertoire. RTK rarefaction, the Chao1 estimator, and Recon v2.1 estimates of unobserved clonotypes were used to assess repertoire richness. OLGA was used to compute generation probabilities for all TCRbeta clonotypes that the gDNA method yielded from a handful of donors. TCRdb took over this immuneACCESS table, retaining in-frame rearrangements with V and J assigned. Such tables are incomplete; in checked studies, under half of the missing clones stem from an unresolved V gene, and the remainder is unexplained. V, J and clone size reflect that table, while D and trimming were determined from the DNA. The sample data list about 1.5 million clones, and roughly 97% of these were observed just once. 1% to 1.5% of the sample lies in the top ten.

Comment on this clone: The specificity of this receptor is unknown. Per-nucleotide qualities are absent, and no much larger clonotype sits a single base away.

The CDR3 goes from the cysteine to the phenylalanine over 16 residues. Kept here is only the CDR3 DNA, which spans 48 bases and is read in frame from base 1. V is pruned by 11 bases and J by 3 bases, leaving 11 bases of the junction without a gene match. CDR1 SNHLY and CDR2 FYNNEI are derived from the germline V gene. This receptor chain uses TRBV2 and TRBJ2-3, and 13 junctional nucleotides match TRBD2. The sample was naive CD4+ T cells sorted from blood. The cell subset or site label, as the study defines it: CD45RA+ positively selected. The source of this sequence is a man aged 25 to 40 in good health. CDR3 sequence: CALAGWTSGRTDTQYF. The nucleotides read TGTGCCCTGGCGGGTTGGACTAGCGGGAGAACAGATACGCAGTATTTT.